A single sample is the source of the 21 T cell receptor beta chains below, sequenced in a study of CD8+ T cells in alopecia areata. cDNA prepared by RNA extraction and subsequent reverse transcription served as the template for sequencing. Measured with immunoSEQ multiplex PCR; TCRdb has only the in-frame clones, and not every one. In the table there are some 96,000 clones, roughly three fifths of which are singletons. Sample treatment: oral pan-JAK inhibitor, 5-10 mg twice daily. This specimen was CD8+ T cells sorted from blood, taken at week 4, from a patient treated with tofacitinib. The receptors originated from a human donor with alopecia areata.

The table lists this clone with a few counts. The V gene is TRBV28, the J gene TRBJ2-5; a possible D gene is TRBD2 (6 bases). CDR1 and CDR2 from the germline V gene are MDHEN and SYDVKM. V gave up 6 bases and J gave up 3 bases, with 14 bases separating them. CDR3 length: 14 amino acids. CDR3 sequence (DNA): TGTGCCAGCAGCGGGAGAGGCTCGAAAGAGACCCAGTACTTC. Amino acid sequence: CASSGRGSKETQYF.

J is TRBJ2-7 and V is TRBV4-1; tentatively, D is TRBD1 (6 bases). The germline V gene has CDR1 MGHRA and CDR2 YSYEKL. The CDR3 contains 17 residues. Trimming cost V 1 base and J 3 bases, with 19 bases left between them. CDR3 sequence: CASSQGSQQGFYYEQYF. CDR3 nucleotide sequence: TGCGCCAGCAGCCAAGGATCGCAACAGGGATTTTACTACGAGCAGTACTTC.

This clone was seen only a few times. V usage is TRBV6-6 and J usage is TRBJ2-1, with D possibly matching TRBD2 (7 bases). V lost 8 bases, J lost 2 bases, and 10 bases lay in between. The CDR3 loop spans 13 amino acids. The germline gives CDR1 MNHNY, CDR2 SVGAGI (reference sequence). CDR3 sequence reads: CASWGGPYNEQFF. The CDR3 DNA follows: TGTGCCAGCTGGGGGGGGCCCTACAATGAGCAGTTCTTC.

The chain links TRBV2 to TRBJ2-7, with D possibly being TRBD2 (6 bases). Trimming shortened V by 2 bases and J by 4 bases, and 15 bases separated the two germline ends. Germline lookup yields CDR1 SNHLY and CDR2 FYNNEI. This CDR3 comprises 15 residues. CDR3 in amino acids: CASSERGLGGYEQYF. Written as DNA, the CDR3 is TGTGCCAGCAGTGAAAGGGGCTTGGGGGGATACGAGCAGTACTTC.

V and J are TRBV4-3 and TRBJ1-4; no firm D call. Trimming removed 0 bases from V and 7 bases from J, with 15 bases in between. This CDR3 has 16 residues. Germline lookup yields CDR1 LGHNA and CDR2 YSLEER. The CDR3 protein is CASSQDLTGKGEKLFF. In DNA, the CDR3 is TGCGCCAGCAGCCAAGATTTGACGGGGAAGGGTGAAAAACTGTTTTTT.

The chain recombines TRBV7-6 with TRBJ2-7, with D tentatively TRBD1 or TRBD2 (5 bases each). V was shortened by 5 bases and J by 3 bases, with 14 bases between the two germline ends. The CDR3 length is 14 residues. Per germline, CDR1 SGHVS and CDR2 FNYEAQ. The DNA of the CDR3 is TGTGCCAGCAGCCCCGGGACGGCAGTCTACGAGCAGTACTTC. This gives the protein CASSPGTAVYEQYF.

This sequence joins TRBV6-5 and TRBJ1-1, with no clear D. This CDR3 region has 13 residues. The germline V and J ends were trimmed by 0 bases and 5 bases, with 7 bases remaining between them. The germline V gene encodes CDR1 MNHEY and CDR2 SVGAGI. CDR3 in DNA: TGTGCCAGCAGTTACTCAGGGCAAACTGAAGCTTTCTTT. Translation gives CASSYSGQTEAFF.

This chain uses TRBV9 with TRBJ2-6, with D perhaps TRBD2 (5 bases). Germline lookup yields CDR1 SGDLS and CDR2 YYNGEE. The CDR3 spans 17 residues. V was trimmed by 3 bases and J by 0 bases, leaving 13 bases between them. In DNA form, the CDR3 reads TGTGCCAGCAGCGGCGGACTGCTTCACTCTGGGGCCAACGTCCTGACTTTC. Translating it yields CASSGGLLHSGANVLTF. The full variable domain, with the rest looked up from reference TRBV9 and TRBJ2-6, is DSGVTQTPKHLITATGQRVTLRCSPRSGDLSVYWYQQSLDQGLQFLIQYYNGEERAKGNILERFSAQQFPDLHSELNLSSLELGDSALYFCASSGGLLHSGANVLTFGAGSRLTVL.

A few counts support this clone. The V gene is TRBV7-9, the J gene TRBJ2-2, with D uncertain. Germline assignment: CDR1 SEHNR and CDR2 FQNEAQ (reference sequence). The CDR3 is made up of 11 amino acids. The V end lost 8 bases, the J end lost 6 bases, and 7 bases lay between the germline ends. CDR3 sequence (DNA): TGTGCCAGCTGGTCCGCCGGGGAGCTGTTTTTT. It specifies CASWSAGELFF.

J is TRBJ2-5 and V is TRBV7-6; D gene ambiguous. The ends were cut back, 5 bases at V and 1 base at J, with 11 bases in the middle. The CDR3 sequence is 14 residues long. Germline assignment: CDR1 SGHVS and CDR2 FNYEAQ. The CDR3 DNA sequence: TGTGCCAGCAGCCCCCTTGCCGCCCAAGAGACCCAGTACTTC. Amino acids: CASSPLAAQETQYF.

The rearrangement uses TRBV5-1 and TRBJ2-7; D gene unclear. The CDR3 contains 12 residues. The V and J ends lost 0 bases and 2 bases respectively, with 3 bases between them. Looked up from germline, CDR1 is SGHRS and CDR2 is YFSETQ. The CDR3 sequence is CASSLEAYEQYF. As DNA, the CDR3 is TGCGCCAGCAGCTTGGAGGCCTACGAGCAGTACTTC.

J is TRBJ1-5 and V is TRBV30; D unclear. CDR1 and CDR2 from the germline V gene are GTSNPN and SVGIG (reference sequence). CDR3 size: 13 residues. Trimming took off 0 bases at V and 4 bases at J, with 7 bases between the two ends. CDR3: CAWSVDFNQPQHF. DNA of the CDR3: TGTGCCTGGAGTGTGGACTTTAATCAGCCCCAGCATTTT.

A few counts support this clone. The rearrangement joins TRBV9 to TRBJ2-1; D is perhaps TRBD1 or TRBD2 (5 bases each). The ends were cut back, 5 bases at V and 1 base at J, with 7 bases in the middle. The CDR3 has 13 residues. The germline V gene has CDR1 SGDLS and CDR2 YYNGEE. The CDR3 nucleotides read TGTGCCAGCAGGGGGGATTCCTACAATGAGCAGTTCTTC. This gives the protein CASRGDSYNEQFF.

V usage is TRBV27 and J usage is TRBJ1-5, with D perhaps TRBD1 (6 bases). The germline V gene encodes CDR1 MNHEY and CDR2 SMNVEV (reference sequence). The CDR3 loop spans 17 amino acids. Trimming shortened V by 3 bases and J by 0 bases, and 15 bases separated the two germline ends. The CDR3 reads CASSFLQGIFSNQPQHF. DNA for the CDR3: TGTGCCAGCAGTTTTCTACAGGGCATTTTTAGCAATCAGCCCCAGCATTTT.

V usage is TRBV6-5 and J usage is TRBJ2-6; D gene uncertain. Per the germline V gene, CDR1 is MNHEY and CDR2 is SVGAGI. V gave up 4 bases and J gave up 0 bases, with 4 bases separating them. This CDR3 is built from 14 residues. CDR3 amino acids: CASSWDSGANVLTF. Here the CDR3 DNA reads TGTGCCAGCAGTTGGGACTCTGGGGCCAACGTCCTGACTTTC.

The chain joins TRBV5-4 to TRBJ2-7, with D maybe TRBD2 (5 bases). This CDR3 contains 13 residues. With 3 bases removed from V and 1 base from J, the gap between germline ends came to 8 bases. CDR1 and CDR2 from the germline V gene are SGHNT and YYREEE (reference sequence). CDR3 residues: CASSYGVSYEQYF. The CDR3 region has the DNA TGTGCCAGCAGCTACGGGGTATCCTACGAGCAGTACTTC.

This clone was counted between two and nine times. This chain joins TRBV27 and TRBJ2-1; 8 bases line up with TRBD1. The CDR3 is 14 residues long. The V segment lost 2 bases and the J segment 7 bases; nucleotides outside the gene matches: 4. Germline-derived CDR1 and CDR2 are MNHEY and SMNVEV (reference sequence). CDR3 in amino acids: CASSLQGARNEQFF. The CDR3 nucleotides are TGTGCCAGCAGTTTACAGGGGGCGAGGAATGAGCAGTTCTTC.

The chain recombines TRBV27 with TRBJ2-1; D is ambiguous. This CDR3 comprises 13 residues. Trimming removed 0 bases from V and 7 bases from J, with 7 bases in between. The V gene's germline CDR1 is MNHEY and CDR2 SMNVEV (reference sequence). CDR3 nucleotides: TGTGCCAGCAGTTTATCGCTTAAAAATGAGCAGTTCTTC. Amino acid sequence: CASSLSLKNEQFF.

The chain recombines TRBV5-6 with TRBJ2-1; D may be TRBD1 (5 bases). The CDR3 totals 14 residues. V dropped 0 bases and J dropped 10 bases, with 14 bases sitting between them. Per the germline V gene, CDR1 is SGHDT and CDR2 is YYEEEE. CDR3 region: CASSLARTPLEQFF. CDR3 coding DNA: TGTGCCAGCAGCTTGGCCCGGACACCCCTCGAGCAGTTCTTC.

This chain joins TRBV30 and TRBJ2-3, with D possibly being TRBD2 (10 bases). CDR1 is GTSNPN, CDR2 SVGIG, per germline (reference sequence). This CDR3 region has 18 residues. Trimming shortened V by 3 bases and J by 4 bases, and 26 bases separated the two germline ends. CDR3 sequence reads: CAWSGTGLAGAEADTQYF. Here the CDR3 DNA reads TGTGCCTGGAGCGGGACAGGGCTAGCGGGAGCAGAGGCAGATACGCAGTATTTT.

The chain joins TRBV2 to TRBJ1-5, with 8 positions matching TRBD1. Germline V lookup: CDR1 SNHLY, CDR2 FYNNEI. The ends lost 7 bases at V and 6 bases at J; junction bases unmatched: 8. The CDR3 consists of 14 residues. CDR3 DNA sequence: TGTGCCAGCATAGGACAGGGAAGTGGTCAGCCCCAGCATTTT. This sequence encodes CASIGQGSGQPQHF.